The 18 T cell receptor beta chains reported below all come from one sample, sequenced in a study of blood T cells in healthy people across ages. Primers used in a second PCR of about 7 to 11 cycles were a sample-barcoded 5' primer and a J-beta primer mix. MiXCR, applied by TCRdb to the 5' RACE reads, yields one record per CDR3 protein. This table has hundreds of thousands of distinct CDR3 sequences, more than 45% appearing once. The source material was blood. The origin of the receptors is an elderly woman in good health.

Worth noting for this clonotype: At one end, the junction sequence differs from germline, possibly due to a read error. The CDR3 region has the DNA TGCGCCAGCAACCACAGGGGAGACAATCAGCCCCAGCATTTT. Its translation: CASNHRGDNQPQHF. This rearrangement joins TRBV6-6 to TRBJ1-5, with 7 bases aligning to TRBD1. Germline V gene sequence: CDR1 MNHNY, CDR2 SVGAGI (reference sequence). The CDR3 contains 14 residues.

This clonotype was detected once. This sequence joins TRBV21-1 and TRBJ2-7; no check of the table's D call, TRBD1, against the DNA was made. TRBV21-1 counts as a pseudogene. The CDR3 extends over 17 amino acids. DNA for the CDR3: TGTGCCAGCAGCCAGGCCGACGGGACCGCACCTGTCTACGAGCAGTACTTC. As protein: CASSQADGTAPVYEQYF.

The CDR3 coding sequence is TGTGCCAGCAGCCCACTGGACAGGGGGGTAAAAGATACGCAGTATTTT. The encoded protein is CASSPLDRGVKDTQYF. The chain employs TRBV3-1 and TRBJ2-3; 10 bases fit TRBD1. This CDR3 spans 16 amino acids. V was pared by 4 bases and J by 5 bases, with 9 bases of the junction left unmatched. In germline, CDR1 is LGHDT, CDR2 YNNKEL (reference sequence).

The chain combines TRBV5-1 with TRBJ1-6; D call uncertain. The CDR3 runs 15 residues. The V end lost 4 bases, the J end lost 8 bases, and 16 bases lay between the germline ends. Germline V gene data show CDR1 as SGHRS and CDR2 as YFSETQ. The DNA for the CDR3 is TGCGCCAGCAGCGTCGGAGGAGTGACGGATTCACCCCTCCACTTT. This encodes CASSVGGVTDSPLHF.

The chain is built from TRBV27 and TRBJ2-4, with 8 positions matching TRBD2. The end of the DNA is better explained by TRBJ2-7, so the J call may be wrong. CDR1 and CDR2 (germline): MNHEY, SMNVEV (reference sequence). The CDR3 has 16 residues. The CDR3 region is CASSVSGKISAYEQYF. The CDR3 DNA reads as TGTGCCAGCAGCGTTAGCGGGAAAATATCGGCCTACGAGCAGTACTTC.

This clonotype was recorded a few times. With a much larger clone just one base away, this may be a read error. V gene TRBV6-6 combines with J gene TRBJ2-3; D is unclear. The CDR3 spans 14 residues. In germline, CDR1 is MNHNY, CDR2 SVGAGI (reference sequence). Trimming took 5 bases from V and 5 from J, leaving 14 bases between them. The DNA for the CDR3 is TGTGCCAGCAGTGATAATTTTGGTGGAGATACGCAGTATTTT. This gives the protein CASSDNFGGDTQYF.

CDR3 loop: CASSSGRMGTGELFF. DNA of the CDR3: TGTGCCAGCAGCTCGGGACGGATGGGGACCGGGGAGCTGTTTTTT. The chain uses TRBV11-3 and TRBJ2-2; D is tentatively TRBD1 or TRBD2 (5 bases each). The germline V gene encodes CDR1 SGHNT and CDR2 YENEEA. The CDR3 runs to 15 residues. Trimming removed 4 bases at V and 5 bases at J, with 14 bases between.

This clonotype was recorded many times. The V call is TRBV29-1, the J call TRBJ2-6; a possible D gene is TRBD2 (5 bases). Germline assignment: CDR1 SQVTM and CDR2 ANQGSEA. The CDR3 loop spans 15 amino acids. The germline V and J ends were trimmed by 4 bases and 0 bases, with 10 bases remaining between them. The CDR3 sequence: CSVGADYSGANVLTF. As DNA, the CDR3 is TGCAGCGTTGGGGCAGACTACTCTGGGGCCAACGTCCTGACTTTC.

For this clonotype: This may be a read error: a much more frequent sequence differs by one nucleotide. The chain recombines TRBV18 with TRBJ2-5, with D perhaps matching TRBD1 (6 bases). Germline V CDR1 and CDR2: KGHSH, LQKENI. Deletions cut 3 bases from V and 11 bases from J, with 19 bases between. There are 14 residues in the CDR3. The CDR3 DNA sequence: TGTGCCAGCTCACCGGGGACACTCCGTAGAGAGCAGTACTTC. Protein sequence: CASSPGTLRREQYF.

The chain employs TRBV6-5 and TRBJ1-5, with D perhaps TRBD1 (5 bases). The CDR3 runs 15 residues. Germline V gives CDR1 MNHEY, CDR2 SVGAGI. Trimming cost V 5 bases and J 0 bases, with 11 bases left between them. CDR3 coding DNA: TGTGCCAGCAGTGGGGGACGGTATAGCAATCAGCCCCAGCATTTT. It is translated as CASSGGRYSNQPQHF.

A word on this clonotype: A much more abundant neighbour one base away suggests this may be a read error. This chain links TRBV27 with TRBJ2-5, with 10 bases aligning to TRBD1. Germline V gene lookup returns CDR1 MNHEY and CDR2 SMNVEV (reference sequence). There are 16 residues in the CDR3. The chain's CDR3 is CAGSLLRDRGRVEQYF. Written as DNA, the CDR3 is TGTGCCGGCAGTCTCCTCCGGGACAGGGGTCGAGTTGAGCAGTACTTC.

Remarks on this clonotype: This may come from a read error, since a much larger clone is one base off. V usage is TRBV4-2 and J usage is TRBJ2-1, with 7 bases matching TRBD2. The J segment lost 7 bases and the V segment lost 0 bases, leaving 18 bases of the junction unmatched. From germline, CDR1 is LGHNA and CDR2 YNFKEQ. This CDR3 has 19 residues. The CDR3 DNA is TGTGCCAGCAGCCAAGATCAGGGCGGGGGAACGCTCCTGCGGAATGAGCAGTTCTTC. This gives the protein CASSQDQGGGTLLRNEQFF.

This clonotype has a handful of counts. The chain recombines TRBV4-1 with TRBJ1-1; D is possibly TRBD1 (5 bases). Per the germline V gene, CDR1 is MGHRA and CDR2 is YSYEKL. CDR3 length: 14 residues. V lost 4 bases to trimming and J lost 0 bases, with 9 bases between them. The CDR3 spells CASSPGGMNTEAFF. CDR3 DNA: TGCGCCAGCAGCCCGGGGGGAATGAACACTGAAGCTTTCTTT.

The chain employs TRBV20-1 and TRBJ1-5; D possibly corresponds to TRBD1 (5 bases). The CDR3 has 14 residues. V was pared by 3 bases and J by 4 bases, with 13 bases between. CDR1 and CDR2 (germline): DFQATT, SNEGSKA (reference sequence). The CDR3, as DNA: TGCAGTGCTAGGGGAGGTAGGGGAAATCAGCCCCAGCATTTT. This encodes CSARGGRGNQPQHF.

The chain carries TRBV3-1 and TRBJ2-1, with D unclear. Looked up from germline, CDR1 is LGHDT and CDR2 is YNNKEL (reference sequence). The CDR3 length is 15 residues. V was clipped by 4 bases and J by 6 bases, with 16 bases between them. This CDR3 is CASSPPLSGCNEQFF. For the CDR3, the DNA is TGTGCCAGCAGCCCCCCGTTATCTGGGTGCAATGAGCAGTTCTTC.

This clonotype was observed at least ten times. This rearrangement joins TRBV6-5 to TRBJ2-1; 12 bases agree with TRBD2. J lost 7 bases, V lost 6 bases, and 7 bases had no gene match. The germline V gene has CDR1 MNHEY and CDR2 SVGAGI. CDR3 length equals 15 residues. The DNA for the CDR3 is TGTGCCAGCAGACCGCTAGCGGGGGGGCCAAATGAGCAGTTCTTC. It translates to CASRPLAGGPNEQFF.

This clonotype appeared many times. The chain couples TRBV29-1 to TRBJ2-3, with TRBD2 as a possible D gene (5 bases). CDR1 SQVTM and CDR2 ANQGSEA come from the germline V gene. This CDR3 has 15 amino acids. Trimming shortened V by 3 bases and J by 1 base, and 14 bases separated the two germline ends. The CDR3 region is CSVDEQLVGTDTQYF. The CDR3 DNA is TGCAGCGTTGATGAACAACTAGTGGGCACAGATACGCAGTATTTT.

CDR3 sequence: CAISEGIAHHEQYF. The CDR3 DNA reads TGTGCCATCAGTGAAGGGATCGCCCACCACGAGCAGTACTTC. The chain carries TRBV10-3 and TRBJ2-4; D is ambiguous. The J call could be wrong; TRBJ2-7 is a better fit for the DNA end. Looked up from germline, CDR1 is ENHRY and CDR2 is SYGVKD. The CDR3 spans 14 residues.